A selection of T cell receptor beta chains follows, all from one sample in a study of blood T cell repertoires in COVID-19. TCRdb's table, derived via immunoSEQ multiplex PCR, lists solely in-frame clones and lacks some. The sample holds around 60,000 clones, roughly 90% seen once. The specimen was peripheral blood. These receptors originate from a human donor in a cohort sampled during active COVID-19. Each CDR3 is given with its conserved first and last residue. The order of the fields is V gene, clone size, D gene, J gene, CDR3 DNA, CDR3 protein. The D gene is left open where the match is weak. Not all rows give a size; the values are once, few, many and, for expanded clones, a class.

V: TRBV27
size: -
D: TRBD1
J: TRBJ2-1
DNA: TGTGCCAGCAGTTTATTCCGGACAGGGGAACGGGGCTATGAGCAGTTCTTC
CDR3: CASSLFRTGERGYEQFF

V: TRBV9
size: -
D: -
J: TRBJ2-2
DNA: TGTGCCAGCAGACCCCCAGGGTCCGGGGAGCTGTTTTTT
CDR3: CASRPPGSGELFF

V: TRBV7-9
size: -
D: -
J: TRBJ2-2
DNA: TGTGCCAGCAGCCCGGGGCTCGGGGGAGGTACCGGGGAGCTGTTTTTT
CDR3: CASSPGLGGGTGELFF

V: TRBV9
size: -
D: TRBD2
J: TRBJ2-7
DNA: TGTGCCAGCAGCGCGAGACTAGCGGGCAGCTCCTACGAGCAGTACTTC
CDR3: CASSARLAGSSYEQYF

V: TRBV28
size: -
D: TRBD1
J: TRBJ1-2
DNA: TGTGCCAGCAGTCCGCACAGGGGCGAAAGCGACTATGGCTACACCTTC
CDR3: CASSPHRGESDYGYTF

V: TRBV5-4
size: -
D: -
J: TRBJ2-7
DNA: TGTGCCAGCAGCGCTTCAGGGGATTTATACGAGCAGTACTTC
CDR3: CASSASGDLYEQYF

V: TRBV6-5
size: -
D: TRBD2
J: TRBJ2-7
DNA: TGTGCCAGTAGTTACGGGGAGCGGGAGGGCCTTGGCGAGCAGTACTTC
CDR3: CASSYGEREGLGEQYF

V: TRBV19
size: -
D: TRBD1
J: TRBJ1-5
DNA: TGTGCCACCAAGACAGGGAACCAGCCCCAGCATTTT
CDR3: CATKTGNQPQHF

V: TRBV19
size: -
D: -
J: TRBJ1-1
DNA: TGTGCCACCGTTCGTGGGGGGGCTGAAGCTTTCTTT
CDR3: CATVRGGAEAFF

V: TRBV6-2/TRBV6-3
size: -
D: -
J: TRBJ2-7
DNA: TGTGCCAGCAGTTACTCGAAGACAGACCTCATGGTCGAGCAGTACTTC
CDR3: CASSYSKTDLMVEQYF

V: TRBV7-9
size: -
D: -
J: TRBJ1-4
DNA: TGTGCCAGCAGCTTCGGTCCAACTAATGAAAAACTGTTTTTT
CDR3: CASSFGPTNEKLFF

V: TRBV7-8
size: -
D: -
J: TRBJ2-7
DNA: TGTGCCAGCAGCCGAGGGTATGTGAGTTACGAGCAGTACTTC
CDR3: CASSRGYVSYEQYF

V: TRBV6-5
size: -
D: TRBD1
J: TRBJ2-3
DNA: TGTGCCAGCACCCGACAGGGGGCAGGTGCAGATACGCAGTATTTT
CDR3: CASTRQGAGADTQYF

V: TRBV7-8
size: -
D: TRBD1
J: TRBJ1-2
DNA: TGTGCCAGCAGCGCCCAGGGGACAGCCTATGACTACACCTTC
CDR3: CASSAQGTAYDYTF

V: TRBV5-4
size: -
D: TRBD1
J: TRBJ1-2
DNA: TGTGCCAGCAGCCCCGGGACAGGGGATGGCTACACCTTC
CDR3: CASSPGTGDGYTF

V: TRBV13
size: -
D: -
J: TRBJ1-6
DNA: TGTGCCAGCAGCTTAGGACAGGAAAATTCACCCCTCCACTTT
CDR3: CASSLGQENSPLHF

V: TRBV11-1
size: -
D: -
J: TRBJ1-3
DNA: TGTGCCAGCTGCAACCGGGACACTTACTCTGGAAACACCATATATTTT
CDR3: CASCNRDTYSGNTIYF

V: TRBV28
size: -
D: -
J: TRBJ2-7
DNA: TGTGCCAGCAGTTTGCTCGGCGAGCAGTACTTC
CDR3: CASSLLGEQYF

V: TRBV5-6
size: few
D: -
J: TRBJ2-1
DNA: TGTGCCAGCAGCTTGGACAGGTGGAATGAGCAGTTCTTC
CDR3: CASSLDRWNEQFF

V: TRBV27
size: -
D: -
J: TRBJ1-5
DNA: TGTGCCAGCAGTGGTGCAGGCAATCAGCCCCAGCATTTT
CDR3: CASSGAGNQPQHF

V: TRBV29-1
size: -
D: -
J: TRBJ2-7
DNA: TGCAGCGTTTTTACCAGGGCGGCCTACGAGCAGTACTTC
CDR3: CSVFTRAAYEQYF

V: TRBV6-7
size: once
D: -
J: TRBJ2-7
DNA: TGTGCCAGCAGTCTCCCGGGGTGGCTTTACTACTCCTACGAGCAGTACTTC
CDR3: CASSLPGWLYYSYEQYF

V: TRBV4-3
size: -
D: -
J: TRBJ2-7
DNA: TGCGCCAGCAGCTGGGGCAGGGGTCGGGAGCAGTACTTC
CDR3: CASSWGRGREQYF

V: TRBV6-5
size: few
D: -
J: TRBJ2-7
DNA: TGTGCCAGCCCGCTTCGGGGTCGGGAGCAGTACTTC
CDR3: CASPLRGREQYF

V: TRBV11-2
size: -
D: TRBD1
J: TRBJ2-1
DNA: TGTGCCAGCAGCCAAGGGAGGGGACAGGGGGCCAACAATGAGCAGTTCTTC
CDR3: CASSQGRGQGANNEQFF

V: TRBV30
size: -
D: TRBD2
J: TRBJ2-2
DNA: TGTGCCTGGAGTGTACTAGCGGGCGACACCGGGGAGCTGTTTTTT
CDR3: CAWSVLAGDTGELFF

V: TRBV11-2
size: -
D: -
J: TRBJ2-5
DNA: TGTGCCAGCAGCTTAGATCTGGAGACCCAGTACTTC
CDR3: CASSLDLETQYF

V: TRBV11-2
size: -
D: -
J: TRBJ2-3
DNA: TGTGCCAGCAGCTTAACTCGGGGGGCTACCACAGATACGCAGTATTTT
CDR3: CASSLTRGATTDTQYF

V: TRBV12-3/TRBV12-4
size: -
D: -
J: TRBJ1-3
DNA: TGTGCCACCCGGGGGTCTGGAAACACCATATATTTT
CDR3: CATRGSGNTIYF

V: TRBV3-1/TRBV3-2
size: -
D: TRBD2
J: TRBJ2-7
DNA: TGTGCCAGCAGCCAAGATGGGACCGGAGGGGACTACTTCTACGAGCAGTACTTC
CDR3: CASSQDGTGGDYFYEQYF

V: TRBV27
size: -
D: -
J: TRBJ1-1
DNA: TGTGCCAGCAGTTTTCACAGGGCCCCGAACACTGAAGCTTTCTTT
CDR3: CASSFHRAPNTEAFF

V: TRBV3-1/TRBV3-2
size: -
D: TRBD2
J: TRBJ2-1
DNA: TGTGCCAGCAGCCACCCGTCCCAAACTAGCGGGAGCTCCTACAATGAGCAGTTCTTC
CDR3: CASSHPSQTSGSSYNEQFF

V: TRBV15
size: -
D: -
J: TRBJ1-5
DNA: TGTGCCACCAGCAGACAGGGTAATCAGCCCCAGCATTTT
CDR3: CATSRQGNQPQHF

V: TRBV11-2
size: once
D: TRBD1
J: TRBJ2-3
DNA: TGTGCCAGCAGCTCCCCTTGGAGGACAGGGTACACAGATACGCAGTATTTT
CDR3: CASSSPWRTGYTDTQYF

V: TRBV18
size: -
D: -
J: TRBJ1-4
DNA: TGTGCCAGCTCGCGGGGGGCTAATGAAAAACTGTTTTTT
CDR3: CASSRGANEKLFF

V: TRBV14
size: -
D: -
J: TRBJ2-7
DNA: TGTGCCAGCAGCCAAGGGTACAGAACAGTCTACGAGCAGTACTTC
CDR3: CASSQGYRTVYEQYF

V: TRBV7-9
size: once
D: -
J: TRBJ2-1
DNA: TGTGCCAGCAGCTTAGCGTTTAGGTCGGGGAATTACAATGAGCAGTTCTTC
CDR3: CASSLAFRSGNYNEQFF

V: TRBV2
size: -
D: -
J: TRBJ2-1
DNA: TGTGCCAGCAGTGACGGGGGCGGGGGCCGCAATGAGCAGTTCTTC
CDR3: CASSDGGGGRNEQFF

V: TRBV7-2
size: -
D: TRBD2
J: TRBJ2-5
DNA: TGTGCCAGCAGCTTAAATCTCCTCCGGGGGGAGGAGACCCAGTACTTC
CDR3: CASSLNLLRGEETQYF

V: TRBV7-9
size: -
D: -
J: TRBJ2-1
DNA: TGTGCCAGCAGCTTAGCCCCCAGTGAGCAGTTCTTC
CDR3: CASSLAPSEQFF

V: TRBV23-1
size: -
D: TRBD2
J: TRBJ2-2
DNA: TGCGCCACCCGGGGGGGGGTCCCCGGGGAGCTGTTTTTT
CDR3: CATRGGVPGELFF

V: TRBV27
size: -
D: TRBD2
J: TRBJ2-7
DNA: TGTGCCAGCAGTTACCGTACTAGCGGGAGTTACGAGCAGTACTTC
CDR3: CASSYRTSGSYEQYF

V: TRBV7-2
size: few
D: TRBD2
J: TRBJ2-7
DNA: TGTGCCAGCAGCAAACTAGCGGGAGGCTACGAGCAGTACTTC
CDR3: CASSKLAGGYEQYF